This T cell receptor (beta chain) was captured in a study of CD8 T cells in ankylosing spondylitis. Using its own MiXCR run on the 5' RACE reads, TCRdb lists one record per CDR3 protein. The top ten clones hold approximately 4.5% of a sample with tens of thousands of distinct CDR3 sequences, approximately 5.7% of them seen once. Ten or more counts support this clonotype. CDR1 is SGHDT, CDR2 YYEEEE, per germline. This CDR3 has 15 residues. V lost 4 bases to trimming and J lost 5 bases; unmatched junction nucleotides: 7. The chain recombines TRBV5-6 with TRBJ2-1, with 9 nucleotides matching TRBD2. The origin of this receptor is a male donor with ankylosing spondylitis. The specimen sequenced was synovial fluid, either unsorted or a sorted T cell fraction (not recorded which). CDR3 region: CASSELAGWDNEQFF. CDR3 coding DNA: TGTGCCAGCAGCGAGCTAGCGGGATGGGACAATGAGCAGTTCTTC.